A single sample gave rise to the 28 T cell receptor beta chains below, sequenced in a study of T cells in women clearing cervical HPV infection. Produced via immunoSEQ multiplex PCR; TCRdb's table is partial and in-frame only. This table holds roughly 37,000 clones. The material sequenced was blood buffy coat. The receptors stem from a woman between 18 and 70 years old with a cervical HPV16 infection that either progressed to CIN3+ or cleared (not recorded which).

The CDR3 bases that were read are TGTGCCAGCAGCTTAGTTCGGGGTCCCGGGGAG. Protein sequence: CASSLVRGPGE. The full-length CDR3 reads as CASSLVRGPGELFF. The rearrangement uses TRBV7-9 and TRBJ2-2, with D perhaps TRBD2 (5 bases). From the germline J gene comes the end of the CDR3, since the read stops 3 residues before it. The V gene's germline CDR1 is SEHNR and CDR2 FQNEAQ (reference sequence). This CDR3 comprises 14 residues. With 1 base removed from V and 6 bases from J, the gap between germline ends came to 9 bases. The full variable domain, in which reference TRBV7-9 and TRBJ2-2 provide the parts outside the CDR3, is DTGVSQNPRHKITKRGQNVTFRCDPISEHNRLYWYRQTLGQGPEFLTYFQNEAQLEKSRLLSDRFSAERPKGSFSTLEIQRTEQGDSAMYLCASSLVRGPGELFFGEGSRLTVL.

CDR3 region: CASRGDRGRITGELFF. The DNA read from the CDR3 is TGTGCCAGCAGGGGGGACAGGGGGCGAATCACCGGGGAG. This rearrangement joins TRBV2 to TRBJ2-2, with TRBD1 identical over 12 bases. Read data end 3 residues before the CDR3 end; the end is taken from the germline J gene. CDR3 length: 16 residues. V was pared by 6 bases and J by 4 bases, with 6 bases of the junction left unmatched. Germline lookup yields CDR1 SNHLY and CDR2 FYNNEI.

On this clone itself: The read ends 3 residues early relative to the CDR3; the germline J gene fills the gap. The chain has TRBV19 and TRBJ1-4, with D uncertain. This CDR3 has 16 amino acids. The germline gives CDR1 LNHDA, CDR2 SQIVND (reference sequence). Trimming removed 3 bases at V and 4 bases at J, with 15 bases between. The sequenced part of the CDR3 DNA is TGTGCCAGTAGTATGGGAGACACCGCGGGTAATGAAAAA. Translated, it gives CASSMGDTAGNEK. The full CDR3 protein is CASSMGDTAGNEKLFF.

Comment on this clone: One junction end disagrees with the germline gene, perhaps due to a read error. The read stops 3 residues short of the end of the CDR3; the missing end is completed from the germline J gene. Other DNA sequences in this specimen translate into the identical CDR3. This sequence joins TRBV18 and TRBJ1-2, with 7 bases lining up with TRBD1. The germline V gene has CDR1 KGHSH and CDR2 LQKENI. This CDR3 has 13 residues. The DNA read from the CDR3 is TGTGCCAGTTCACCCGACAGGGTGGTTGGC. Its translation: CASSPDRVVG. The complete CDR3 reads CASSPDRVVGYTF.

About this clone: Other DNA sequences in the same sample also yield this CDR3. The CDR3 bases that were read are TGCGCCAGCAGCTTGTCCCTCTCTGGGGCCAACGTC. Protein: CASSLSLSGANV. The full CDR3 is CASSLSLSGANVLTF. The chain couples TRBV5-1 to TRBJ2-6; D unclear. Read data end 3 residues before the CDR3 end; the end is taken from the germline J gene. Per germline, CDR1 SGHRS and CDR2 YFSETQ. Trimming shortened V by 1 base and J by 0 bases, and 5 bases separated the two germline ends. The CDR3 totals 15 residues.

A word on this clone: The CDR3 end falls 3 residues outside the read, so it is completed with the germline J gene. The V and J genes are TRBV7-6 and TRBJ1-4; 9 nucleotides align to TRBD1. V lost 1 base to trimming and J lost 7 bases; unmatched junction nucleotides: 7. CDR3 length equals 16 residues. Germline values: CDR1 SGHVS, CDR2 FNYEAQ. CDR3 DNA, as far as it was read: TGTGCCAGCAGCTTAGTCAATGCGGACAGGGGTGAAAAA. Encoded protein: CASSLVNADRGEK. The whole CDR3 protein is CASSLVNADRGEKLFF.

Concerning this clone: The sequence runs out 3 residues before the end of the CDR3; the remainder is reconstructed from the germline J gene. Other DNA sequences in this sample translate to the same CDR3. V usage is TRBV2 and J usage is TRBJ2-7; 8 bases fit TRBD2. V lost 10 bases to trimming and J lost 6 bases; unmatched junction nucleotides: 11. The CDR3 has 13 residues. The germline gives CDR1 SNHLY, CDR2 FYNNEI. CDR3 DNA (partial): TGTGCCACCACCGGGACTAGTGTCAGCGAG. This codes for CATTGTSVSE. In full, the CDR3 reads CATTGTSVSEQYF.

With regard to this clone: The read gets to within 3 residues of the CDR3 end, and the germline J gene fills in the rest. The chain employs TRBV18 and TRBJ1-1, with a possible D match to TRBD1 (6 bases). This CDR3 region has 17 residues. V lost 3 bases and J 0 bases, leaving 17 bases between the germline ends. CDR1 KGHSH and CDR2 LQKENI come from the germline V gene. CDR3 in amino acids: CASSPAPIGGMNTEAFF. Incomplete CDR3 DNA: TGTGCCAGCTCACCCGCACCTATAGGGGGTATGAACACTGAA.

With regard to this clone: The read terminates 3 residues before the CDR3 end, so the remaining end is supplied by the germline J gene. The rearrangement uses TRBV29-1 and TRBJ2-1; 8 bases agree with TRBD2. The junction had 11 bases not matched to a gene; V was cut back by 4 bases and J by 9 bases. Germline lookup yields CDR1 SQVTM and CDR2 ANQGSEA. This CDR3 comprises 14 residues. The CDR3 loop reads CSVAQQREWSEQFF. CDR3 DNA, as far as it was read: TGCAGCGTTGCTCAGCAGCGGGAGTGGAGTGAG.

Points on this clone: The read ends 3 residues before the CDR3 terminus; that terminus is restored from the germline J gene. The rearrangement joins TRBV6-1 to TRBJ2-1, with 11 bases fitting TRBD2. The CDR3 extends over 15 amino acids. CDR1 and CDR2 (germline): MNHNS, SASEGT. The junction had 2 bases not matched to a gene; V was cut back by 4 bases and J by 3 bases. Partial CDR3 DNA: TGTGCCAGCAGTGCCGGGACTAGCGGCTACAATGAG. Encoded protein: CASSAGTSGYNE. The full CDR3 protein is CASSAGTSGYNEQFF.

As to this clone: The sequence runs out 3 residues before the end of the CDR3; the remainder is reconstructed from the germline J gene. The chain recombines TRBV20-1 with TRBJ2-3, with 12 bases that match TRBD2. There are 17 residues in the CDR3. The V gene end was trimmed by 1 base and the J gene end by 2 bases; junction bases not matched to a gene: 7. Germline lookup yields CDR1 DFQATT and CDR2 SNEGSKA (reference sequence). CDR3 protein: CSARGSLAGGTTDTQYF. CDR3 bases read: TGCAGTGCTAGAGGGTCACTAGCGGGGGGAACCACAGATACG.

To note about this clone: Sequencing ends 3 residues short of the CDR3 end; the germline J gene provides the rest. The chain combines TRBV2 with TRBJ2-7; D ambiguous. CDR1 is SNHLY and CDR2 is FYNNEI in the germline V gene. The CDR3 is 12 residues long. V shed 8 bases and J shed 2 bases, with 10 bases lying between them. CDR3 protein: CASRVETYEQYF. CDR3 bases read: TGTGCCAGCCGGGTCGAAACCTACGAG.

This CDR3 is CSVGGTSGDKETQYF. Incomplete CDR3 DNA: TGCAGCGTTGGGGGGACTAGCGGGGATAAAGAGACC. The V call is TRBV29-1, the J call TRBJ2-5, with TRBD2 matching 13 bases. With the read ending 3 residues before the CDR3 end, the germline J gene is used to fill in that end. CDR3 length: 15 amino acids. Germline V CDR1 and CDR2: SQVTM, ANQGSEA. Trimming cost V 4 bases and J 3 bases; bases outside gene matches: 5.

With regard to this clone: Read coverage stops 3 residues before the CDR3 terminus; the germline J gene supplies the remainder. The chain joins TRBV7-2 to TRBJ2-5; D possibly corresponds to TRBD2 (6 bases). CDR1 and CDR2 from the germline V gene are SGHTA and FQGNSA. Trimming removed 5 bases at V and 5 bases at J, with 18 bases between. There are 15 residues in the CDR3. Incomplete CDR3 DNA: TGTGCCAGCAGCCTGGGACTTTCCTGGAGGGAGACC. Translating it yields CASSLGLSWRET. The whole CDR3 protein is CASSLGLSWRETQYF.

About this clone itself: Read sequence stops 3 residues before the CDR3 end, and the germline J gene provides the missing end. The chain has TRBV29-1 and TRBJ1-1; D remains unclear. V shed 6 bases and J shed 3 bases, with 14 bases lying between them. The germline V gene has CDR1 SQVTM and CDR2 ANQGSEA. CDR3 length equals 13 residues. The part of the CDR3 DNA that was read is TGCAGCGTCGCCTTGAACTTTGACACTGAA. It encodes CSVALNFDTE. The whole CDR3 sequence reads CSVALNFDTEAFF.

With respect to this clone: The read ends 3 residues before the CDR3 terminus; that terminus is restored from the germline J gene. The J gene is TRBJ1-6, the V gene TRBV15; maybe TRBD1 (5 bases). V lost 0 bases and J 7 bases, leaving 10 bases between the germline ends. Germline CDR1 LNHNV, CDR2 YYDKDF (reference sequence). The CDR3 has 15 amino acids. CDR3 region: CATSRDQGGNSPLHF. CDR3 DNA, as far as it was read: TGTGCCACCAGCAGAGATCAGGGTGGGAATTCACCC.

To note about this clone: Coverage ceases 3 residues before the CDR3 finishes, and the germline J gene fills in the end. The chain couples TRBV11-1 to TRBJ1-1, with D tentatively TRBD1 (5 bases). V lost 5 bases, J lost 0 bases, and 7 bases lay in between. The CDR3 is made up of 13 amino acids. The germline V gene encodes CDR1 SGHAT and CDR2 FQDESV (reference sequence). This CDR3 is CASSVRVNTEAFF. CDR3 DNA (partial): TGTGCCAGCAGCGTCAGGGTGAACACTGAA.

On this clone: The read gets to within 3 residues of the CDR3 end, and the germline J gene fills in the rest. J is TRBJ2-7 and V is TRBV6-2 or TRBV6-3, with 7 bases lining up with TRBD2. J gave up 3 bases and V 4 bases, and 3 bases lay outside the gene matches. Germline V gene data show CDR1 as MNHEY and CDR2 as SVGEGT. This CDR3 contains 13 residues. The DNA read from the CDR3 is TGTGCCAGCAGTTTGCGGGAGCTCTACGAG. This gives the protein CASSLRELYE. The entire CDR3 is CASSLRELYEQYF.

Points on this clone: The observed sequence ends 3 residues before the CDR3 terminus, with the missing tail filled in from the germline J gene. The V gene is TRBV5-1, the J gene TRBJ1-1; 9 bases are shared with TRBD1. V lost 4 bases, J lost 3 bases, and 1 base stayed unmatched. The CDR3 length is 13 residues. Germline V CDR1 and CDR2: SGHRS, YFSETQ. CDR3 in amino acids: CASSGTGYTEAFF. The CDR3 bases that were read are TGCGCCAGCAGCGGGACAGGGTACACTGAA.

As concerns this clone: Read data end 3 residues before the CDR3 end; the end is taken from the germline J gene. This chain joins TRBV6-2 or TRBV6-3 and TRBJ2-4; 8 nucleotides line up with TRBD1. Germline CDR1 MNHEY, CDR2 SVGEGT. The CDR3 totals 14 residues. The CDR3 loop reads CASSSQGAIYGQYF. The CDR3 bases that were read are TGTGCCAGCAGTTCTCAGGGGGCTATCTATGGT.

As for this clone: Read data end 3 residues before the CDR3 end; the end is taken from the germline J gene. V is TRBV19 and J is TRBJ1-4, with D perhaps TRBD1 (5 bases). The V gene's germline CDR1 is LNHDA and CDR2 SQIVND (reference sequence). The CDR3 extends over 15 amino acids. Partial CDR3 DNA: TGTGCCAGTAGAGGGGTGGGATCTGGGGCCAACGTA. Residues: CASRGVGSGANV. The whole CDR3 protein reads CASRGVGSGANVLFF.

In regard to this clone: The read ends 3 residues before the CDR3 terminus; that terminus is restored from the germline J gene. The chain carries TRBV10-3 and TRBJ2-3, with 8 bases aligning to TRBD2. The CDR3 is 13 residues long. Germline V gene data show CDR1 as ENHRY and CDR2 as SYGVKD. CDR3 protein: CASGGGGQETQYF. The sequenced part of the CDR3 DNA is TGTGCCTCCGGGGGGGGAGGGCAGGAGACG.

Of note for this clone: The read ends 3 residues shy of where the CDR3 ends; the end is completed using the germline J gene. The chain carries TRBV30 and TRBJ2-1; 7 bases are shared with TRBD2. V lost 1 base to trimming and J lost 8 bases; unmatched junction nucleotides: 5. The CDR3 runs to 13 residues. The germline gives CDR1 GTSNPN, CDR2 SVGIG (reference sequence). CDR3 DNA (partial): TGTGCCTGGAGTGGCGGACTAGTCCATGAG. The encoded protein is CAWSGGLVHE. The full CDR3 sequence reads CAWSGGLVHEQFF.

Comment on this clone: The read is 3 residues too short to cover the CDR3 end, so that end is filled in from the germline J gene. The chain employs TRBV7-6 and TRBJ2-7; D not resolved. V was cut by 1 base and J by 0 bases, with 10 bases left in between. The CDR3 totals 15 residues. CDR1 is SGHVS, CDR2 FNYEAQ, per germline. CDR3 protein: CASSLEKGPSYEQYF. The sequenced part of the CDR3 DNA is TGTGCCAGCAGCTTAGAAAAGGGCCCCTCCTACGAG.

Concerning this clone itself: Sequencing ends 3 residues short of the CDR3 end; the germline J gene provides the rest. This chain uses TRBV5-1 with TRBJ2-7; no reliable D call. The CDR3 sequence is 15 residues long. V shed 0 bases and J shed 6 bases, with 16 bases lying between them. CDR1 SGHRS and CDR2 YFSETQ come from the germline V gene. The CDR3: CASSLEAATPGEQYF. CDR3 bases read: TGCGCCAGCAGCTTGGAGGCGGCGACCCCGGGCGAG.

In regard to this clone: The read ends 3 residues before the CDR3 terminus; that terminus is restored from the germline J gene. The chain carries TRBV5-1 and TRBJ2-5, with 7 bases aligning to TRBD2. The V and J ends lost 4 bases and 1 base, in that order; junction bases with no gene match: 10. Germline assignment: CDR1 SGHRS and CDR2 YFSETQ. The CDR3 consists of 16 residues. The CDR3 sequence: CASSPDRDYRQETQYF. The sequenced CDR3 bases are TGCGCCAGCAGCCCCGACCGGGACTACCGCCAAGAGACC.

To note about this clone: The observed sequence ends 3 residues before the CDR3 terminus, with the missing tail filled in from the germline J gene. This chain links TRBV13 with TRBJ2-5; TRBD1 might be the D (6 bases). There are 13 residues in the CDR3. The germline CDR1 and CDR2 sequences are PRHDT and FYEKMQ (reference sequence). The germline V and J ends were trimmed by 5 bases and 5 bases, with 12 bases remaining between them. The CDR3 region is CASSTGFGETQYF. The sequenced CDR3 bases are TGTGCCAGCAGCACAGGGTTCGGGGAGACC.

Remarks on this clone: The DNA ends 3 residues before the CDR3 does, and the rest of the CDR3 is filled in from the germline J gene. The gene calls are TRBV20-1 and TRBJ2-6; D ambiguous. The CDR3 runs to 16 residues. V gave up 0 bases and J gave up 1 base, with 10 bases separating them. CDR1 and CDR2 (germline): DFQATT, SNEGSKA (reference sequence). CDR3 DNA, as far as it was read: TGCAGTGCTAGAGATAATAAGCATTCTGGGGCCAACGTC. Its translation: CSARDNKHSGANV. From start to end, the CDR3 is CSARDNKHSGANVLTF.